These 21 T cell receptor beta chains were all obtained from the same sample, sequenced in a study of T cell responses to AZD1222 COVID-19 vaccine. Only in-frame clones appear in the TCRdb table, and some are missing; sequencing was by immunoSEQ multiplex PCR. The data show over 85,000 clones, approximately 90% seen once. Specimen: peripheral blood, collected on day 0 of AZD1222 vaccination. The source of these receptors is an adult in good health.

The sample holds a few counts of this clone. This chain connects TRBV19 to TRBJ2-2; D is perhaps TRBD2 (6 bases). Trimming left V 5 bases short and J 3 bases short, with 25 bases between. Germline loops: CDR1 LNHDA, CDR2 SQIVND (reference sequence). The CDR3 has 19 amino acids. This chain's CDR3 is CASSGSPSGLGGYTGELFF. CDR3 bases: TGTGCCAGTAGTGGCTCACCTTCGGGACTGGGGGGATACACCGGGGAGCTGTTTTTT.

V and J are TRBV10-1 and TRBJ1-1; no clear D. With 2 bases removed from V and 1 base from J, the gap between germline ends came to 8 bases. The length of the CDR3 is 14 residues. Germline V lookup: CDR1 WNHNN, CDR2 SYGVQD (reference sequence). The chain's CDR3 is CASSEGIENTEAFF. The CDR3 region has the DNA TGCGCCAGCAGTGAGGGCATAGAGAACACTGAAGCTTTCTTT.

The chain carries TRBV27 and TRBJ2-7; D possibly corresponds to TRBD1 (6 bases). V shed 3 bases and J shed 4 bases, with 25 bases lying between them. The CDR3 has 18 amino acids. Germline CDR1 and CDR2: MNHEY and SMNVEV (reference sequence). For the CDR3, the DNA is TGTGCCAGCAGTTTTGCTACCCCCTGGACAGAGGGTCTTTACGAGCAGTACTTC. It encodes CASSFATPWTEGLYEQYF.

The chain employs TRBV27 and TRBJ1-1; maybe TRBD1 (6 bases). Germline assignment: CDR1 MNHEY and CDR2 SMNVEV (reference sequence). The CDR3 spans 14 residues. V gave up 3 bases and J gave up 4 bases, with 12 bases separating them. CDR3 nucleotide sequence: TGTGCCAGCAGTTTCACAGGGCCGGCCACTGAAGCTTTCTTT. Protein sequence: CASSFTGPATEAFF.

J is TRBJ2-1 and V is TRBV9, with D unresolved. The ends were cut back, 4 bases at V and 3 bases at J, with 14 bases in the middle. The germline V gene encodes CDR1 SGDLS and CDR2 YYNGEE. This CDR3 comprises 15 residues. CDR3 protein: CASSPAERLYNEQFF. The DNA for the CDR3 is TGTGCCAGCAGCCCCGCCGAGAGGCTCTACAATGAGCAGTTCTTC. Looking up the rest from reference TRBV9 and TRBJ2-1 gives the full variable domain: DSGVTQTPKHLITATGQRVTLRCSPRSGDLSVYWYQQSLDQGLQFLIQYYNGEERAKGNILERFSAQQFPDLHSELNLSSLELGDSALYFCASSPAERLYNEQFFGPGTRLTVL.

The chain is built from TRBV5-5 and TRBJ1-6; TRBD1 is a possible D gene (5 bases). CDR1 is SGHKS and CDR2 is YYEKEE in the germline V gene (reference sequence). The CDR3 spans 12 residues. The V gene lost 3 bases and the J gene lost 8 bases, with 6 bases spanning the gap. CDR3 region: CASSSQDSPLHF. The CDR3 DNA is TGTGCCAGCAGCTCACAGGATTCACCCCTCCACTTT. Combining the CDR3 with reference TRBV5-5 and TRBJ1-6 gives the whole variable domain DAGVTQSPTHLIKTRGQQVTLRCSPISGHKSVSWYQQVLGQGPQFIFQYYEKEERGRGNFPDRFSARQFPNYSSELNVNALLLGDSALYLCASSSQDSPLHFGNGTRLTVT.

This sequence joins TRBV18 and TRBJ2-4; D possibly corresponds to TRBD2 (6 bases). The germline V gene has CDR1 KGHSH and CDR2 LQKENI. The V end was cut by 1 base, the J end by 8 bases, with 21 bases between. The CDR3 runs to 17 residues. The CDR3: CASSPQGFLGGVDIQYF. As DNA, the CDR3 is TGTGCCAGCTCACCACAAGGGTTTCTCGGAGGGGTAGACATTCAGTACTTC.

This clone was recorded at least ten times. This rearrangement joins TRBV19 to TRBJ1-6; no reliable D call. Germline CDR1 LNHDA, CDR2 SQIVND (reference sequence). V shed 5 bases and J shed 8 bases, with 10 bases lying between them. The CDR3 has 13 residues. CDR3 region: CASSSEMDSPLHF. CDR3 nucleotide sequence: TGTGCCAGTAGTTCCGAGATGGATTCACCCCTCCACTTT.

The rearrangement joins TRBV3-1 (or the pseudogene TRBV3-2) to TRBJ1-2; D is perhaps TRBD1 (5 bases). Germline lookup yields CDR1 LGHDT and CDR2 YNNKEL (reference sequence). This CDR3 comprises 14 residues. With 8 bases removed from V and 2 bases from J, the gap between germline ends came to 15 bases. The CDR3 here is CASGIGQGNYGYTF. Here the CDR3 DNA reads TGTGCCAGCGGAATAGGTCAGGGAAACTATGGCTACACCTTC.

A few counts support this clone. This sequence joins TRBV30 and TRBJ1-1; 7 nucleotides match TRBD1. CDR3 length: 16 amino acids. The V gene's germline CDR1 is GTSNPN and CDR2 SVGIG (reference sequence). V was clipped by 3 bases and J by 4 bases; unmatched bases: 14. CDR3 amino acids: CAWSGKRGRDPTEAFF. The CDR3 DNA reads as TGTGCCTGGAGCGGCAAAAGGGGGCGAGACCCCACTGAAGCTTTCTTT.

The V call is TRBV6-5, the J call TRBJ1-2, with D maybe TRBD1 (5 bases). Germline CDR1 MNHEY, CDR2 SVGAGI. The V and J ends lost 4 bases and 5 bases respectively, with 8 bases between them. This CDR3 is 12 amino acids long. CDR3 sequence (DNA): TGTGCCAGCAGTTCGGGACCTTATGGCTACACCTTC. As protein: CASSSGPYGYTF.

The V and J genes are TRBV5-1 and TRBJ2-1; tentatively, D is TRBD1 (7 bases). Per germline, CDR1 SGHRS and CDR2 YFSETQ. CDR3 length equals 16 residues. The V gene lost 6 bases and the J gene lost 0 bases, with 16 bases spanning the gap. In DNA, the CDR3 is TGCGCCAGCACATTCGCGGGACAGAGCTCCTACAATGAGCAGTTCTTC. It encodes CASTFAGQSSYNEQFF. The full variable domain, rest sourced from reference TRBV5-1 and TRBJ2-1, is KAGVTQTPRYLIKTRGQQVTLSCSPISGHRSVSWYQQTPGQGLQFLFEYFSETQRNKGNFPGRFSGRQFSNSRSEMNVSTLELGDSALYLCASTFAGQSSYNEQFFGPGTRLTVL.

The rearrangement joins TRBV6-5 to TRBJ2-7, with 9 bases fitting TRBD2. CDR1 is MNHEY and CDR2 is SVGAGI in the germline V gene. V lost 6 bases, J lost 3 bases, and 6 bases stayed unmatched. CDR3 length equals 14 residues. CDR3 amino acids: CASRGLANIYEQYF. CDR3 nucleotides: TGTGCCAGCAGAGGACTAGCGAACATCTACGAGCAGTACTTC.

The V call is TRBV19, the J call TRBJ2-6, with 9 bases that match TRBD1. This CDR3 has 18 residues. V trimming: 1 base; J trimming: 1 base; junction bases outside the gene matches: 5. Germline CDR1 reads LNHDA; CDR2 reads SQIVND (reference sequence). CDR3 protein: CASSIVAGTGSGANVLTF. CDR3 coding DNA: TGTGCCAGTAGTATAGTTGCCGGGACAGGGTCTGGGGCCAACGTCCTGACTTTC.

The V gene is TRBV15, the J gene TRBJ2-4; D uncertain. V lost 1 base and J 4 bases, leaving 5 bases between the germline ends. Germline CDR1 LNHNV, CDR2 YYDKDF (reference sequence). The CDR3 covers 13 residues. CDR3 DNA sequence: TGTGCCACCAGCAGAGGAGAGAAAAACATTCAGTACTTC. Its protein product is CATSRGEKNIQYF.

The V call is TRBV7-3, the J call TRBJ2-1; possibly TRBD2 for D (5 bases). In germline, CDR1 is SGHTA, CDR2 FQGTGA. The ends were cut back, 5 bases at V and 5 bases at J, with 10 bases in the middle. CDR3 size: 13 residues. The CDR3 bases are TGTGCCAGCAGCCCGACGGGGAACAATGAGCAGTTCTTC. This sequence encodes CASSPTGNNEQFF.

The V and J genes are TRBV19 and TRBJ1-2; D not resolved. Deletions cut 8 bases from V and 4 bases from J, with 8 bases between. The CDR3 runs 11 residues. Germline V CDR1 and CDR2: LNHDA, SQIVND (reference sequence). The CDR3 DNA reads TGTGCCAGTGGTGGGGTCTATGGCTACACCTTC. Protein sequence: CASGGVYGYTF.

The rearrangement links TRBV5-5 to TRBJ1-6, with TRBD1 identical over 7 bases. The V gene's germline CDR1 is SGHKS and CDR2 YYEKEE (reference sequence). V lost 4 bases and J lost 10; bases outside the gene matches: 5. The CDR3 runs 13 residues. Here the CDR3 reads CASSIDRESPLHF. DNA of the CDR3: TGTGCCAGCAGCATAGACAGGGAGTCACCCCTCCACTTT.

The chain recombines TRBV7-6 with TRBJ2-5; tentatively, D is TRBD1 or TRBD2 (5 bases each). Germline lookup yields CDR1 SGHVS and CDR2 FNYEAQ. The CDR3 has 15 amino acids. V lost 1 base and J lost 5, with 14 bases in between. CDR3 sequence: CASSLGYRWGETQYF. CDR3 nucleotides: TGTGCCAGCAGCTTAGGGTACAGATGGGGGGAGACCCAGTACTTC.

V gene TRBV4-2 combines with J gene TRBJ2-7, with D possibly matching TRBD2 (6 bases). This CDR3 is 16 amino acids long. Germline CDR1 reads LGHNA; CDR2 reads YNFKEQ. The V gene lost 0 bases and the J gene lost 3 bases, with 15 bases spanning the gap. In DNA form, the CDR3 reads TGTGCCAGCAGCCAAGATGTTACGAGGGGAGGCTACGAGCAGTACTTC. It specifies CASSQDVTRGGYEQYF.

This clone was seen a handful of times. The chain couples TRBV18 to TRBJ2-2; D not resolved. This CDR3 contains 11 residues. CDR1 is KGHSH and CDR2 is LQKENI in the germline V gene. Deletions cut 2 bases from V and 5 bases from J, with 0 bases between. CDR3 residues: CASSPTGELFF. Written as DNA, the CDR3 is TGTGCCAGCTCACCAACCGGGGAGCTGTTTTTT. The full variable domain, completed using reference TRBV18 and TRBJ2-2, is NAGVMQNPRHLVRRRGQEARLRCSPMKGHSHVYWYRQLPEEGLKFMVYLQKENIIDESGMPKERFSAEFPKEGPSILRIQQVVRGDSAAYFCASSPTGELFFGEGSRLTVL.